This TCR beta chain originates from a study of cytomegalovirus exposure and HLA in healthy donors (dated by TCRdb to between 2016 and 2019). Concerning the study at large: In an earlier analysis of approximately 500 of the donors, under 300 Gb of sequence data and about 110 million unique TCR beta sequences from about 179 million T cells were reported. An early release covering some 640 HLA-typed donors comprised 250 to 350 gigabases of sequencing data and approximately 80 million unique TCR sequences. Of the roughly 400 genotyped donors, roughly 80% fell in the genetic ancestry cluster associated with self-reported Caucasian donors. The study aimed to test whether signatures of past pathogen exposure could be identified by cataloging public T cell receptors. The study used immunosequencing to profile the T cell repertoires of 666 subjects and linked those repertoires to cytomegalovirus serostatus. Along with the approximately 650-subject first cohort, a separate validation cohort of over 90 different subjects was used. The study combined high-throughput TCR immunosequencing, statistical association of individual TCRs with disease status, and machine learning to predict cytomegalovirus infection status. In a later analysis, previously published TCR beta repertoires from about 640 donors were re-analyzed and high-resolution HLA genotyping was added so that TCR occurrence patterns could be studied. Rather than using new phenotypic data, the later analysis identified candidate immune exposures from TCR beta sequences and from how often those sequences occurred across donors. In an earlier analysis of several hundred of the donors, high-throughput TCR beta sequencing was used to judge whether each TCR beta V gene segment behaved as functional or pseudogenic. Alongside the repertoire data, information on donor age, sex, ethnicity and CMV serostatus was compiled. A later genetic analysis used genome-wide SNP genotypes for about 60% of the 666 donors, treating that subset as a discovery cohort. Every repertoire in the discovery cohort had been generated on one and the same sequencing platform. HLA typing covered class I and class II loci at four-digit resolution. The number of typed donors differed by locus: about 620-640 for A, B, C, DRB1 and DQB1; some 500 for DQA1; fewer than 610 for DPA1; and 400 to 480 for DPB1. Roughly five DR-DQ haplotypes were handled as single units for association and clustering because linkage in the cohort was strong. On average, about 240,000 unique TCR beta nucleotide sequences were sequenced per donor among some 430 genotyped donors of the cohort, with roughly 18% of those sequences being non-productive.

The cohort was made up of roughly 670 healthy bone marrow donors. All cohort members were sampled while nominally healthy, although unrecorded immune exposures were likely present. The donor tested CMV seronegative, placing the donor among the roughly 340 seronegative members of the cohort. A peripheral blood sample was provided by each donor, and peripheral blood mononuclear cells were used for TCR beta sequencing. Genomic DNA extraction from the blood cell samples was performed with the Qiagen DNeasy Blood Extraction Kit. The germline V gene encodes CDR1 SGHRS and CDR2 YFSETQ. Between the V and J ends, shortened by 1 base and 3 bases respectively, the junction contains 11 bases. CDR3 length: 14 amino acids, cysteine to phenylalanine. The CDR3 DNA has 42 bases and is translated from base 1. The library was made by the immunoSEQ multiplex PCR assay. For the multiplex PCR, a mixture combining 60 forward primers for TCR Vbeta segments and 13 reverse primers for TCR Jbeta segments was used. The CDR3 region of rearranged TCR beta genes was amplified from genomic DNA with a multiplex PCR assay. On the Illumina HiSeq System, the amplified TCR beta libraries were sequenced as 87-base-pair reads. Per the original workflow: Across the roughly 700 repertoires, a later analysis counted around 80 million unique TCR beta chains, around 11 million of which were shared by at least two donors. To remove PCR and sequencing errors, raw reads were error-corrected and collapsed into unique sequences using a nearest-neighbor algorithm that merged closely related sequences. CDR3 sequences were aligned to IMGT reference sequences to assign V, D and J gene segments. Each retained sequence needed at least a six-nucleotide match to both a V gene segment and a J gene segment. Rearrangements were called productive when the CDR3 lacked stop codons and stayed in frame with V and J; all others were non-productive. CDR3 was defined according to IMGT convention as the region running from the second conserved V-encoded cysteine to the conserved J-encoded phenylalanine. The earlier analysis of some 600 of the donors excluded sequences that lacked an unambiguous match to a single V gene segment. An earlier analysis of 450 to 650 of the donors called V segments functional above 56.7% productive rearrangements and segregating when the between-donor standard deviation exceeded 5%. A statistical classification framework was built to diagnose cytomegalovirus status from the catalog of TCR beta chain sequences. V and J gene assignment, in a later analysis, came from comparing TCR nucleotide sequences with IMGT/GENE-DB human TR gene sequences. The TCRdist pipeline was used in a later analysis to assign CDR3 sequences and most-parsimonious VDJ recombination scenarios. In a later analysis, each TCR beta chain was defined by its CDR3 amino acid sequence together with its V-gene family, and reads without a unique V-gene family were excluded. In a later analysis, 450 to 600 highly shared, low-generation-probability nucleotide sequences were removed to address suspected cross-contamination and a sequencing artifact. A later analysis calculated a clonal expansion index for each public chain from normalized within-repertoire ranks of inferred template counts. A later analysis computed generation probabilities with a VDJ recombination model fitted to out-of-frame rearrangements, and checked the results against IGoR. In a later analysis, hypergeometric tests were used to score TCR-TCR, TCR-HLA and TCR-CMV co-occurrence, with a repertoire-size bias correction applied to TCR pairs. A later analysis estimated false discovery rates by permuting HLA or CMV assignments 20 times. In a later analysis, co-occurring TCRs were grouped with DBSCAN, and TCRdist sequence similarity was added when clustering was performed within HLA-allele-positive subsets. Repertoires with fewer than 30,000 or more than 120,000 public chains, plus five repertoires with anomalous nucleotide sharing, were excluded from co-occurrence clustering. Imported from immuneACCESS, the table was reduced by TCRdb to in-frame sequences with V and J called. These copies leave out some clones; in studies compared against another copy, an unresolved V gene accounts for under half, and the cause of the remainder is not known. The D gene and trimming were derived from the DNA, and the V and J assignments and clone size from that table. The sample records about 140,000 clones, around 73% of which are singletons. Around 1.5% of the sample goes to the ten largest clones.

Overall results and qualifications from the work: For the cohort, immune exposure information was limited to CMV serostatus. Compared with the roughly 700-donor mean, donors in an Asian-associated ancestry cluster had fewer N-insertions in productive TCRs, according to a later genetic analysis. About 17 rarely observed V segments, including chromosome 9 orphons, were excluded from the earlier analysis of just under 600 of the donors because counts were too low. Most CMV-associated TCR beta chains appeared to be HLA-restricted in a later analysis, and the HLA associations seemed to be driven largely by CMV exposure. Because the 87-base-pair reads could not distinguish some IMGT-functional V segments, including TRBV6-2 and TRBV6-3, those segments were excluded. The classifier was reported to diagnose cytomegalovirus status with high specificity and sensitivity in both the original cohort and the validation cohort. When HLA alleles, especially DR and DQ, strongly co-occurred, TCR associations were difficult to assign to individual alleles. Most TCR sequences were observed very rarely across donors, whereas some public TCRs were present in many individuals. A further reported finding was that TCR beta sequences accurately predicted the HLA-A and HLA-B alleles for most subjects in the first cohort. In a later analysis, HLA-associated TCR beta chains were found to be more clonally expanded and to have lower generation probabilities than equally common non-associated chains. V-gene and J-gene trimming of TCR beta chains was associated with a missense DCLRE1C variant in a later genetic analysis, and the association was replicated in an independent cohort. A total of 164 TCR beta chains were listed by the study as associated with cytomegalovirus. Because some donors lacked HLA typing at each locus, the association tests relied only on the typed subset. Specific HLA alleles were associated with 15,000 to 20,000 TCR beta sequences at a false discovery rate of 0.05 in a later analysis. In a later analysis, TCR association rates were found to vary across HLA loci, with the most associated TCRs seen for DRB1 alleles and the fewest for HLA-C alleles. The authors suggested that the approach could potentially be generalized to other disease states and immunological phenotypes. According to a later analysis, parvovirus B19, influenza, CMV and Epstein-Barr virus appeared linked to several top co-occurrence clusters. Only TCR beta chains were sequenced in this cohort, and the absence of alpha or paired-chain data limited detectable features. Correlated functional status among segregating V segments might be attributable to linkage disequilibrium, but an unknown experimental factor could not be ruled out. A cluster of highly shared sequence variants was judged likely to be a technical artifact of the sequencing pipeline. In an earlier analysis of several hundred of the donors, most TCR beta V segments were observed in productive rearrangements about 87% or about 30% of the time, broadly matching IMGT annotations. A few of the identified cytomegalovirus-associated TCR beta chains were confirmed in vitro to be specific for cytomegalovirus antigens. The presence/absence analyses assumed that sequencing depth was roughly uniform across donors, and that assumption may not be true.

A remark on this clone: It lacks a known antigen. No base quality information exists; no much larger clone differs at one position.

The chain couples TRBV5-1 to TRBJ2-7, with TRBD1 tentatively as D gene (6 bases match). Sequencing was done on a sample of PBMCs. The TCR was taken from a female donor in good health and CMV-seronegative. The nucleotide sequence reads as follows: TGCGCCAGCAGCTTGCGGCAGGGGTTCTACGAGCAGTACTTC. Its amino acids are CASSLRQGFYEQYF.